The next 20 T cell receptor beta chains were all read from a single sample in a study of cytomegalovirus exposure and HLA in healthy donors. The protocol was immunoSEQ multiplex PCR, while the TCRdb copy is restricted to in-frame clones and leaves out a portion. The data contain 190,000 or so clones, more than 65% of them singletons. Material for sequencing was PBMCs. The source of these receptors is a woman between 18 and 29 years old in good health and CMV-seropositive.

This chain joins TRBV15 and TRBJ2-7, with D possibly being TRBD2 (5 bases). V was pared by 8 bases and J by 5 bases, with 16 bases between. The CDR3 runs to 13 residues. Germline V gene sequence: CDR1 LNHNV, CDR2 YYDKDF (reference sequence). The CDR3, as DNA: TGTGCCACCCGACGAGGGTATCTGGACGAGCAGTACTTC. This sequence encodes CATRRGYLDEQYF.

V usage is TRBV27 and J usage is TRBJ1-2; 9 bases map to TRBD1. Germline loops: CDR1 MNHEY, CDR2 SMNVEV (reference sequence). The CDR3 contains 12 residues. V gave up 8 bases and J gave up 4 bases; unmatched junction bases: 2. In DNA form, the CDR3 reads TGTGCCAGCGGGACAGGGATCTATGGCTACACCTTC. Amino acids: CASGTGIYGYTF.

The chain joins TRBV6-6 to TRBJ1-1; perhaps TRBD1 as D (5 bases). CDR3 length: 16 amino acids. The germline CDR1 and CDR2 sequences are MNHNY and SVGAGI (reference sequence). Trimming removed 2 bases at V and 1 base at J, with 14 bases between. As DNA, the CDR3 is TGTGCCAGCAGTTACACGAGCGGGGGGAAGAACACTGAAGCTTTCTTT. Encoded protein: CASSYTSGGKNTEAFF.

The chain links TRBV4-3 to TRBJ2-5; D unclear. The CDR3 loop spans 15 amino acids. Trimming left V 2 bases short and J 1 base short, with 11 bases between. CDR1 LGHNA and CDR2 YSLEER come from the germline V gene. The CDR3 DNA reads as TGCGCCAGCAGCCAAATAGGCGACTCCCAAGAGACCCAGTACTTC. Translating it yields CASSQIGDSQETQYF.

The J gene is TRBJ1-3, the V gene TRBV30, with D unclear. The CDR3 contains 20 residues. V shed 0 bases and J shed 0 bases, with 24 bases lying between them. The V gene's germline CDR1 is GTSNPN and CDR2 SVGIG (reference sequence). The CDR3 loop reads CAWSVYSFKAQVDSGNTIYF. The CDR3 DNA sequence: TGTGCCTGGAGTGTATATTCTTTCAAGGCGCAGGTGGACTCTGGAAACACCATATATTTT.

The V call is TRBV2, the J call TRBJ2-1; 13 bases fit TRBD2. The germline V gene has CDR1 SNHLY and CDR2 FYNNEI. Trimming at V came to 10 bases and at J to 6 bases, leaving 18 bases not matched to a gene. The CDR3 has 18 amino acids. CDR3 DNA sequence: TGTGCCACGAATGTGGGACTAGCGGGGAACCCTAATATCAATGAGCAGTTCTTC. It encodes CATNVGLAGNPNINEQFF.

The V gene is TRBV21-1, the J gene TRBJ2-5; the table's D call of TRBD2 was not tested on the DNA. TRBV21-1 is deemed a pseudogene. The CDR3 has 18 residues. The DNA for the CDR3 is TGTGCCAGCAGCAAGGGAGGGGTGACTGAAACTAGCCAAGAGACCCAGTACTTC. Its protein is CASSKGGVTETSQETQYF.

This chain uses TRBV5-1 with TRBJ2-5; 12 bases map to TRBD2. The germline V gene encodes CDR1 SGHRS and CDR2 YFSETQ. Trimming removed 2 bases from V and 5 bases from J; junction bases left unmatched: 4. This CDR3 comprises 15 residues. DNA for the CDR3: TGCGCCAGCAGCTTAGGACTAGCGGGGCTTGAGACCCAGTACTTC. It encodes CASSLGLAGLETQYF.

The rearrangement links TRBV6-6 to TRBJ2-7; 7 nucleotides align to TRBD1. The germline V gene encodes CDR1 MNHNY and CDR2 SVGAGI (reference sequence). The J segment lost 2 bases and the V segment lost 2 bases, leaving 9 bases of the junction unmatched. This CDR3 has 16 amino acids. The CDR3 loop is CASSYDHRGGPYEQYF. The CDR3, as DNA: TGTGCCAGCAGTTACGATCATAGAGGGGGCCCCTACGAGCAGTACTTC.

Here the CDR3 reads CASSSSRVNTADTQYF. The CDR3 nucleotides read TGTGCCAGCAGTTCCTCCAGGGTCAATACGGCAGATACGCAGTATTTT. The chain links TRBV6-5 to TRBJ2-3; D may be TRBD1 (5 bases). V was clipped by 4 bases and J by 4 bases, with 18 bases between them. The CDR3 runs 16 residues. CDR1 MNHEY and CDR2 SVGAGI come from the germline V gene.

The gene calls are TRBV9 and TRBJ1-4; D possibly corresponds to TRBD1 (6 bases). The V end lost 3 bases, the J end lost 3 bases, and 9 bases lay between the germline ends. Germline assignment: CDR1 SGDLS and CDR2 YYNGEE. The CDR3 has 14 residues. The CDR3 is CASSEGDANEKLFF. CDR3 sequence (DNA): TGTGCCAGCAGCGAGGGGGATGCTAATGAAAAACTGTTTTTT. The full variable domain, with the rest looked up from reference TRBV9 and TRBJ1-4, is DSGVTQTPKHLITATGQRVTLRCSPRSGDLSVYWYQQSLDQGLQFLIQYYNGEERAKGNILERFSAQQFPDLHSELNLSSLELGDSALYFCASSEGDANEKLFFGSGTQLSVL.

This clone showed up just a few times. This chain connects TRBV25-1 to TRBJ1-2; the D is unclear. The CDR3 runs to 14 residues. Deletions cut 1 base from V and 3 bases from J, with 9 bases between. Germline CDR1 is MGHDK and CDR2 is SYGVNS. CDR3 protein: CASSESPEDYGYTF. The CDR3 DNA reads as TGTGCCAGCAGTGAATCCCCAGAAGACTATGGCTACACCTTC.

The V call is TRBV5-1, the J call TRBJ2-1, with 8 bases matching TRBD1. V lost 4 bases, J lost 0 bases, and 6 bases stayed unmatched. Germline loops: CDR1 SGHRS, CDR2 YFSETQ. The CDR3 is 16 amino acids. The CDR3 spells CASSPGTGDSYNEQFF. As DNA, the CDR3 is TGCGCCAGCAGCCCAGGGACAGGAGACTCCTACAATGAGCAGTTCTTC.

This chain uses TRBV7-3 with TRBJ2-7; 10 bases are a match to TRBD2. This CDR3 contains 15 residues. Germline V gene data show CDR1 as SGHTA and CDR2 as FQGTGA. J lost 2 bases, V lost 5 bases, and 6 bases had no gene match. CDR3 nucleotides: TGTGCCAGCAGCGTTTCTAGCGGGGGTACCTACGAGCAGTACTTC. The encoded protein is CASSVSSGGTYEQYF.

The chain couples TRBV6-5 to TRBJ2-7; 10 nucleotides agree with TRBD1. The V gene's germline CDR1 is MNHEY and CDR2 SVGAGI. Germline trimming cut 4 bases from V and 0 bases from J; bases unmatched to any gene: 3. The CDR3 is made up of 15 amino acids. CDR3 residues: CASSSGQGSSYEQYF. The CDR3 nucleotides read TGTGCCAGCAGTTCGGGACAGGGGTCCTCCTACGAGCAGTACTTC.

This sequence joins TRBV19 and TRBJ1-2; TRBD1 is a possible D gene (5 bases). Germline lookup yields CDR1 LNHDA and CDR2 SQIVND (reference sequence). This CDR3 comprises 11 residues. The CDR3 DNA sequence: TGTGTCACGGGGGAGGAGAATGGCTACACCTTC. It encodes CVTGEENGYTF.

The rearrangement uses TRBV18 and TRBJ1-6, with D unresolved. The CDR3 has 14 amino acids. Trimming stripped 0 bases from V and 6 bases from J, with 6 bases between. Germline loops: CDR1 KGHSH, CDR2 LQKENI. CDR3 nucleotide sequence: TGTGCCAGCTCACCACCAGAGATTAATTCACCCCTCCACTTT. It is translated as CASSPPEINSPLHF.

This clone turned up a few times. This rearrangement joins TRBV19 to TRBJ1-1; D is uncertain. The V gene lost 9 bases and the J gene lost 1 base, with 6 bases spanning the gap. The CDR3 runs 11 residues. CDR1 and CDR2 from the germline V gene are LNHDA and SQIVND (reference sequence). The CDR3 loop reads CASVRNTEAFF. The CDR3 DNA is TGTGCCAGCGTTAGGAACACTGAAGCTTTCTTT.

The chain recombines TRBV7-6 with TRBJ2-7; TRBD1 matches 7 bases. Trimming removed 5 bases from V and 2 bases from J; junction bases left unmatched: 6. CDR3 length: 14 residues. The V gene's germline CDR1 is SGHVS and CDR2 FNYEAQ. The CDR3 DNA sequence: TGTGCCAGCAGCCCCCGGCAGGGGGCCTACGAGCAGTACTTC. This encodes CASSPRQGAYEQYF.

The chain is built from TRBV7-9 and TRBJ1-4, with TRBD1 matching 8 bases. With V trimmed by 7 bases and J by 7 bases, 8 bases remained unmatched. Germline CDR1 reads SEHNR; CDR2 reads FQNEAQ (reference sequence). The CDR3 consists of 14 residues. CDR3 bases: TGTGCCAGCACCTGTAGGACAGGGACTGAAAAACTGTTTTTT. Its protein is CASTCRTGTEKLFF.